Below are 25 T cell receptor beta chains sequenced from a single sample in a study of identical twins (dated by TCRdb to about 2016). Preparation of the library involved 5' RACE. TCRdb lists the instrument as Illumina HiSeq 2000. TCRdb reprocessing: public reads trimmed at Q25 with fastp, clones called with MiXCR, in-frame beta chains kept. CDR3 protein sequences are deduplicated, and each keeps its most common genes and DNA. For this sample the table gives roughly 690,000 distinct CDR3 sequences, of which 20% to 25% were detected only once. The top ten constitute roughly 4.3% of the sample. The same sample was also studied in work on T cells expressing NK-cell markers.

The sample was PBMCs. The receptors originated from a woman aged 18-29 years in good health.

Only a few counts were recorded for this clonotype. This chain joins TRBV27 and TRBJ1-1; TRBD1 is a possible D gene (6 bases). The CDR3 totals 14 residues. V shed 3 bases and J shed 4 bases, with 12 bases lying between them. The germline CDR1 and CDR2 sequences are MNHEY and SMNVEV (reference sequence). The CDR3 sequence is CASSFGRGGTEAFF. The DNA for the CDR3 is TGTGCCAGCAGTTTCGGCAGGGGCGGCACTGAAGCTTTCTTT.

This chain joins TRBV21-1 and TRBJ2-3; whether TRBD2, the table's D call, matches the DNA was not checked. TRBV21-1 is a pseudogene locus. The CDR3 is 16 amino acids. The CDR3 coding sequence is TGTGCCAGCAGCAAAGTCACTAGCGGTAGCACAGATACGCAGTATTTT. Protein: CASSKVTSGSTDTQYF.

V is TRBV30 and J is TRBJ2-1; 8 bases are a match to TRBD2. The germline V gene encodes CDR1 GTSNPN and CDR2 SVGIG (reference sequence). The trim removed 1 base at V and 13 bases at J, leaving 12 bases unmatched. The CDR3 sequence is 14 residues long. The CDR3: CAWSDPSSGSSQFF. In nucleotides, the CDR3 is TGTGCCTGGAGTGATCCCTCAAGCGGGAGTTCCCAGTTCTTC.

This clonotype has a handful of counts. The chain recombines TRBV5-1 with TRBJ2-1; D gene ambiguous. The germline V gene has CDR1 SGHRS and CDR2 YFSETQ. This CDR3 is 14 amino acids long. Trimming stripped 0 bases from V and 3 bases from J, with 7 bases between. The chain's CDR3 is CASSLGSDYNEQFF. The CDR3 nucleotides are TGCGCCAGCAGCTTGGGGTCAGACTACAATGAGCAGTTCTTC.

This clonotype was counted a single time. The rearrangement links TRBV7-2 to TRBJ2-3; D possibly corresponds to TRBD2 (6 bases). Germline V gives CDR1 SGHTA, CDR2 FQGNSA. The V end was cut by 4 bases, the J end by 5 bases, with 19 bases between. The CDR3 consists of 16 residues. The CDR3 loop reads CASSSWDGTGEDTQYF. In DNA form, the CDR3 reads TGTGCCAGCAGCTCTTGGGACGGGACTGGCGAAGATACGCAGTATTTT.

The chain carries TRBV6-1 and TRBJ2-3; tentatively, D is TRBD1 (6 bases). CDR1 MNHNS and CDR2 SASEGT come from the germline V gene. The CDR3 contains 13 residues. The V and J ends lost 10 bases and 3 bases respectively, with 14 bases between them. CDR3 in amino acids: CATTKQGTDTQYF. The DNA for the CDR3 is TGTGCCACCACAAAACAGGGAACAGATACGCAGTATTTT.

This chain uses TRBV11-3 with TRBJ2-1; D is unresolved. The V gene lost 1 base and the J gene lost 9 bases, with 10 bases spanning the gap. The germline V gene encodes CDR1 SGHNT and CDR2 YENEEA. The CDR3 runs 13 residues. This CDR3 reads CASSLGTFTEQFF. The CDR3 region has the DNA TGTGCCAGCAGCTTAGGTACCTTTACTGAGCAGTTCTTC.

V and J are TRBV29-1 and TRBJ2-5, with 8 bases matching TRBD2. V trimming: 5 bases; J trimming: 5 bases; junction bases outside the gene matches: 7. Germline CDR1 SQVTM, CDR2 ANQGSEA. The CDR3 is made up of 13 amino acids. The CDR3 loop is CSVSPGGTETQYF. The DNA of the CDR3 is TGCAGCGTTTCTCCGGGGGGGACCGAGACCCAGTACTTC.

This clonotype appeared a few times. The rearrangement links TRBV7-2 to TRBJ2-5; the match to TRBD2 covers 7 bases. With V trimmed by 3 bases and J by 4 bases, 5 bases remained unmatched. The CDR3 runs to 14 residues. CDR1 and CDR2 from the germline V gene are SGHTA and FQGNSA. The CDR3 DNA sequence: TGTGCCAGCAGCTTCGCGCCGGGGGGAGAGACCCAGTACTTC. Translation: CASSFAPGGETQYF. The full variable domain, rest sourced from reference TRBV7-2 and TRBJ2-5, is GAGVSQSPSNKVTEKGKDVELRCDPISGHTALYWYRQSLGQGLEFLIYFQGNSAPDKSGLPSDRFSAERTGGSVSTLTIQRTQQEDSAVYLCASSFAPGGETQYFGPGTRLLVL.

The rearrangement links TRBV12-3 or TRBV12-4 to TRBJ2-7, with D possibly matching TRBD1 (6 bases). With 6 bases removed from V and 7 bases from J, the gap between germline ends came to 19 bases. This CDR3 contains 14 residues. The CDR3 loop is CASRVAVGAGEQYF. Written as DNA, the CDR3 is TGTGCCAGCAGGGTCGCGGTGGGGGCGGGTGAGCAGTACTTC.

The chain joins TRBV30 to TRBJ2-7; no clear D gene. The germline CDR1 and CDR2 sequences are GTSNPN and SVGIG (reference sequence). V was cut by 1 base and J by 4 bases, with 5 bases left in between. There are 11 residues in the CDR3. CDR3 bases: TGTGCCTGGAGTGGGGGATACGAGCAGTACTTC. Its translation: CAWSGGYEQYF.

J is TRBJ1-1 and V is TRBV20-1; TRBD1 agrees at 8 bases. Germline assignment: CDR1 DFQATT and CDR2 SNEGSKA (reference sequence). This CDR3 region has 13 residues. V shed 1 base and J 4 bases; nucleotides not matched to a gene: 2. The chain's CDR3 is CSARAGGITEAFF. The CDR3 DNA follows: TGCAGTGCTAGAGCAGGGGGCATCACTGAAGCTTTCTTT.

This clonotype has a handful of counts. This chain connects TRBV12-3 or TRBV12-4 to TRBJ2-5; the D gene is possibly TRBD2 (5 bases). The length of the CDR3 is 12 residues. The V end lost 6 bases, the J end lost 5 bases, and 10 bases lay between the germline ends. The CDR3 DNA is TGTGCCAGCAGGCGGGCAAGCGAGACCCAGTACTTC. Translation: CASRRASETQYF.

This clonotype was recorded a few times. V usage is TRBV20-1 and J usage is TRBJ2-7, with D perhaps matching TRBD2 (6 bases). The V gene lost 0 bases and the J gene lost 2 bases, with 14 bases spanning the gap. In germline, CDR1 is DFQATT, CDR2 SNEGSKA (reference sequence). The CDR3 contains 15 residues. CDR3 region: CSARDGGDGPYEQYF. CDR3 DNA sequence: TGCAGTGCTAGAGATGGCGGGGACGGTCCCTACGAGCAGTACTTC.

Here the CDR3 DNA reads TGTGCCAGCAGCTTAGTAGCGGCTTCCTACGAGCAGTACTTC. It is translated as CASSLVAASYEQYF. The V call is TRBV7-2, the J call TRBJ2-7; TRBD2 might be the D (6 bases). This CDR3 spans 14 amino acids. The germline gives CDR1 SGHTA, CDR2 FQGNSA. Trimming removed 1 base from V and 1 base from J, with 8 bases in between.

In this sample, this clonotype turned up a few times. This chain connects TRBV25-1 to TRBJ1-5; the D gene is possibly TRBD1 (5 bases). The CDR3 sequence is 18 residues long. Germline CDR1 is MGHDK and CDR2 is SYGVNS. Trimming took off 5 bases at V and 0 bases at J, with 20 bases between the two ends. The CDR3 DNA follows: TGTGCCAGCAGTCCCGGGGCAGTGAAGGGATTTAGCAATCAGCCCCAGCATTTT. It encodes CASSPGAVKGFSNQPQHF.

The rearrangement joins TRBV29-1 to TRBJ1-4; 8 positions agree with TRBD1. The CDR3 contains 12 residues. Germline-derived CDR1 and CDR2 are SQVTM and ANQGSEA. V trimming: 5 bases; J trimming: 13 bases; junction bases outside the gene matches: 9. DNA for the CDR3: TGCAGCGTTCAGGGGGCGCGGGGGCCACTGTTTTTT. This encodes CSVQGARGPLFF.

This clonotype was seen a single time. The chain uses TRBV10-3 and TRBJ1-5; 7 bases align to TRBD1. Trimming at V came to 9 bases and at J to 8 bases, leaving 7 bases not matched to a gene. Per germline, CDR1 ENHRY and CDR2 SYGVKD. This CDR3 is built from 12 residues. The CDR3 is CAITGAAEPQHF. The CDR3 DNA sequence: TGTGCCATTACAGGGGCCGCGGAGCCCCAGCATTTT.

This clonotype was found many times. The chain combines TRBV15 with TRBJ2-7; the D call may be TRBD1 or TRBD2 (5 bases each). The CDR3 covers 14 residues. CDR1 LNHNV and CDR2 YYDKDF come from the germline V gene (reference sequence). Between the trimmed V and J ends, which lost 3 bases and 3 bases, there was a span of 12 bases. The CDR3 region is CATSRMGRIYEQYF. CDR3 sequence (DNA): TGTGCCACCAGCAGGATGGGACGGATCTACGAGCAGTACTTC.

The chain recombines TRBV6-5 with TRBJ2-4; D uncertain. V lost 5 bases and J lost 1, with 9 bases in between. CDR3 length: 14 amino acids. Germline CDR1 and CDR2: MNHEY and SVGAGI. In nucleotides, the CDR3 is TGTGCCAGCAGTATCGACTTGGCCAAAAACATTCAGTACTTC. It specifies CASSIDLAKNIQYF.

The V and J genes are TRBV19 and TRBJ2-4; D might be TRBD1 or TRBD2, each matching 6 bases. Per the germline V gene, CDR1 is LNHDA and CDR2 is SQIVND (reference sequence). The CDR3 sequence is 17 residues long. Trimming cost V 0 bases and J 4 bases, with 16 bases left between them. Here the CDR3 DNA reads TGTGCCAGTAGTATAGACTCCCGGGGGCAGGGGAAAAACATTCAGTACTTC. Its protein is CASSIDSRGQGKNIQYF. Full variable domain (outside the CDR3, taken from reference TRBV19 and TRBJ2-4): DGGITQSPKYLFRKEGQNVTLSCEQNLNHDAMYWYRQDPGQGLRLIYYSQIVNDFQKGDIAEGYSVSREKKESFPLTVTSAQKNPTAFYLCASSIDSRGQGKNIQYFGAGTRLSVL.

This clonotype was recorded many times. The V call is TRBV27, the J call TRBJ2-1, with a possible D match to TRBD2 (6 bases). Trimming stripped 10 bases from V and 7 bases from J, with 17 bases between. CDR1 MNHEY and CDR2 SMNVEV come from the germline V gene (reference sequence). This CDR3 has 13 amino acids. CDR3 DNA sequence: TGTGCCACCACCGGGACTGCCACGAATGAGCAGTTCTTC. Translated, it gives CATTGTATNEQFF.

This chain links TRBV6-2 or TRBV6-3 with TRBJ2-7; 7 nucleotides align to TRBD1. V shed 3 bases and J 2 bases; nucleotides not matched to a gene: 4. This CDR3 comprises 14 residues. Germline V gives CDR1 MNHEY, CDR2 SVGEGT. CDR3 in DNA: TGTGCCAGCAGTTATTGGACAGGCCCCTACGAGCAGTACTTC. It specifies CASSYWTGPYEQYF.

This clonotype was counted a few times. This chain links TRBV24-1 with TRBJ2-7; 9 nucleotides line up with TRBD1. V lost 8 bases, J lost 3 bases, and 13 bases stayed unmatched. There are 16 residues in the CDR3. Germline CDR1 KGHDR, CDR2 SFDVKD. CDR3 nucleotides: TGTGCCACCATTGCCCCACCGGGACAGGGATTCTACGAGCAGTACTTC. Its translation is CATIAPPGQGFYEQYF.

This clonotype occurred a few times. The chain has TRBV18 and TRBJ1-2, with D maybe TRBD1 (5 bases). The CDR3 runs 14 residues. Germline lookup yields CDR1 KGHSH and CDR2 LQKENI. Trimming shortened V by 6 bases and J by 7 bases, and 18 bases separated the two germline ends. CDR3 DNA: TGTGCCAGCTCCCGAACAGGACTCAGGACTGGCTACACCTTC. Protein sequence: CASSRTGLRTGYTF. The complete variable domain, with remaining parts taken from reference TRBV18 and TRBJ1-2, reads NAGVMQNPRHLVRRRGQEARLRCSPMKGHSHVYWYRQLPEEGLKFMVYLQKENIIDESGMPKERFSAEFPKEGPSILRIQQVVRGDSAAYFCASSRTGLRTGYTFGSGTRLTVV.